This section outlines one T cell receptor (beta chain) sequence together with its context. This sample is part of a study of blood T cell repertoires in COVID-19. Study-wide background: PBMCs, B-cell-depleted T cells, or T cells were the source of the cDNA or gDNA that made up the material.

In germline, CDR1 is SEHNR, CDR2 FQNEAQ (reference sequence). Trimming took 3 bases from V and 9 from J, leaving 6 bases between them. CDR3 size: 11 residues. Clones were read by immunoSEQ multiplex PCR, and TCRdb kept only the in-frame ones, dropping some. The sample contains around 160,000 clones, around nine tenths of which appear only once. The receptor was derived from a man aged 55 to 70 with active or convalescent COVID-19. The sequenced sample consisted of peripheral blood. The V gene is TRBV7-9, the J gene TRBJ2-1; D perhaps matches TRBD2 (6 bases). The chain's CDR3 is CASSLGGEQFF. The CDR3 nucleotides read TGTGCCAGCAGCTTGGGGGGTGAGCAGTTCTTC.